Listed here are 20 T cell receptor beta chains from one sample, sequenced in a study of CXCR3-negative and CXCR3-positive naive CD8 T cells. General study points: For CXCR3-positive naive cells, TRB CDR3s were more hydrophobic than those of CXCR3-negative naive cells.

These TCRs are of unknown antigen specificity. cDNA libraries for TRB were generated by 5' RACE incorporating UMI labels. One entry per CDR3 protein, without DNA, is what TCRdb gives after re-calling the 5' RACE reads. The table counts over 150,000 distinct CDR3 sequences; nearly 0.5% lies in the top ten. Sequencing was performed on naive CXCR3+ CD8+ T cells from blood. Documented subset: CD45RO-CCR7+CD27+CD95- naive CD8+ T cells expressing CXCR3 (TNR3+). Receptor source: a human donor in good health. Some clones in this sample may be carry-over from other donors' samples.

The rearrangement joins TRBV5-6 to TRBJ2-1; the D call of TRBD2 rests on TCRdb alone, since no DNA is present to check it. The CDR3 length is 13 residues. Germline V gene data show CDR1 as SGHDT and CDR2 as YYEEEE. CDR3 residues: CASSLAPAGQQFF.

The genes are TRBV6-2 or TRBV6-3 and TRBJ1-5; TCRdb gives TRBD1 as the D gene, but with no DNA this cannot be confirmed. CDR3 length equals 14 residues. The V gene's germline CDR1 is MNHEY and CDR2 SVGEGT. The CDR3: CASSYGQPNQPQHF.

The chain is built from TRBV6-4 and TRBJ1-1. Germline V lookup: CDR1 MRHNA, CDR2 SNTAGT. The CDR3 runs to 13 residues. CDR3: CASSAGSVTEAFF.

The chain links TRBV6-1 to TRBJ1-5; TCRdb outputs TRBD1, but without DNA this stays unchecked. Germline values: CDR1 MNHNS, CDR2 SASEGT. The CDR3 extends over 15 amino acids. The CDR3 reads CASSPRTGSNQPQHF.

The V call is TRBV4-1, the J call TRBJ2-7; TCRdb returns TRBD1, unconfirmable since there is no DNA. Germline loops: CDR1 MGHRA, CDR2 YSYEKL. CDR3 length equals 14 residues. The CDR3: CASSQAGHDYEQYF.

The chain employs TRBV20-1 and TRBJ2-7. The CDR3 consists of 14 residues. Germline CDR1 is DFQATT and CDR2 is SNEGSKA (reference sequence). The CDR3 protein is CSARDISDSYEQYF.

The chain combines TRBV4-2 with TRBJ1-2. Germline CDR1 is LGHNA and CDR2 is YNFKEQ. The CDR3 loop spans 14 amino acids. The CDR3 is CASSPGTPIYGYTF.

This chain links TRBV21-1 with TRBJ1-2. TRBV21-1 is a known pseudogene. The CDR3 length is 16 residues. The CDR3 reads CASSKGRNPLVYGYTF.

This chain links TRBV3-1 with TRBJ2-5; lacking DNA, the TRBD1 call made by TCRdb goes unchecked. The CDR3 consists of 16 residues. CDR1 is LGHDT and CDR2 is YNNKEL in the germline V gene (reference sequence). CDR3 residues: CASSQDSFGAQETQYF.

This chain links TRBV4-1 with TRBJ2-7; absent DNA, TCRdb's TRBD1 call cannot be checked. This CDR3 has 15 amino acids. Germline V gene sequence: CDR1 MGHRA, CDR2 YSYEKL. The CDR3 sequence: CASSQDRTGGFEQYF.

The gene calls are TRBV6-5 and TRBJ1-1; the D call from TCRdb, TRBD1, cannot be confirmed without DNA. CDR1 is MNHEY and CDR2 is SVGAGI in the germline V gene. The CDR3 runs to 16 residues. CDR3 sequence: CASSYSVRTGLTEAFF.

The genes are TRBV5-1 and TRBJ2-2; with no DNA, the TCRdb D assignment of TRBD1 cannot be verified. From germline, CDR1 is SGHRS and CDR2 YFSETQ. This CDR3 is 18 amino acids long. The CDR3 reads CASSLQYGVGRDTAELFF.

The chain is built from TRBV4-2 and TRBJ2-2; with no DNA, the TCRdb D assignment of TRBD2 cannot be verified. Per germline, CDR1 LGHNA and CDR2 YNFKEQ. CDR3 length: 18 residues. The chain's CDR3 is CASSQDGPRDLNTGELFF.

The rearrangement links TRBV20-1 to TRBJ2-7; TCRdb reports TRBD1, a call that lacks DNA to check it against. This CDR3 is 15 amino acids long. The germline V gene encodes CDR1 DFQATT and CDR2 SNEGSKA (reference sequence). The CDR3 sequence is CSSRPPGQGSLEQYF.

The rearrangement links TRBV6-1 to TRBJ2-1; no DNA is available, so the TRBD1 call from TCRdb remains unchecked. The germline V gene encodes CDR1 MNHNS and CDR2 SASEGT. The CDR3 loop spans 15 amino acids. CDR3 sequence: CASSLWTVSYNEQFF.

The chain's CDR3 is CASSWGPFYEQYF. The J gene is TRBJ2-7, the V gene TRBV27; the D call from TCRdb, TRBD1, cannot be confirmed without DNA. Germline-derived CDR1 and CDR2 are MNHEY and SMNVEV (reference sequence). The CDR3 loop spans 13 amino acids.

The chain is built from TRBV27 and TRBJ2-7; TCRdb reports TRBD1, a call that lacks DNA to check it against. Germline CDR1 is MNHEY and CDR2 is SMNVEV (reference sequence). The CDR3 extends over 14 amino acids. The CDR3 loop reads CASSPGIGSYEQYF.

V usage is TRBV7-3 and J usage is TRBJ2-1; with no DNA, the TCRdb D assignment of TRBD2 cannot be verified. This CDR3 is built from 14 residues. Germline V CDR1 and CDR2: SGHTA, FQGTGA. This chain's CDR3 is CASSPLAPYNEQFF.

The genes are TRBV5-1 and TRBJ2-7; TCRdb calls TRBD1, which cannot be checked without DNA. Germline CDR1 and CDR2: SGHRS and YFSETQ. This CDR3 spans 14 amino acids. The CDR3 loop reads CASSYNPGSYEQYF.

The chain links TRBV9 to TRBJ2-7; TCRdb returns TRBD1, unconfirmable since there is no DNA. Per the germline V gene, CDR1 is SGDLS and CDR2 is YYNGEE. The CDR3 consists of 13 residues. The CDR3 is CASSPGDGYEQYF.